These 10 T cell receptor beta chains were sequenced from one sample in a study of T cell responses to AZD1222 COVID-19 vaccine. Only in-frame clones appear in the TCRdb table, and some are missing; sequencing was by immunoSEQ multiplex PCR. The sample gives around 81,000 clones, roughly 82% of which show up once; 2.5% to 3% is in the top ten. The sample here was peripheral blood, taken on day 0 of AZD1222 vaccination. The receptors were sampled from an adult in good health.

The rearrangement joins TRBV29-1 to TRBJ2-7; 9 bases agree with TRBD2. V gave up 4 bases and J gave up 2 bases; unmatched junction bases: 3. CDR3 length equals 13 residues. The germline V gene encodes CDR1 SQVTM and CDR2 ANQGSEA. For the CDR3, the DNA is TGCAGCGTTGCGGCTAGCGGGGCCTACGAGCAGTACTTC. This sequence encodes CSVAASGAYEQYF.

The chain employs TRBV10-3 and TRBJ2-1; a possible D gene is TRBD2 (6 bases). This CDR3 is 15 amino acids long. Looked up from germline, CDR1 is ENHRY and CDR2 is SYGVKD. V gave up 0 bases and J gave up 8 bases, with 14 bases separating them. CDR3 amino acids: CAISESRMGGHEQFF. In DNA, the CDR3 is TGTGCCATCAGTGAGTCCAGGATGGGGGGTCATGAGCAGTTCTTC.

The gene calls are TRBV7-8 and TRBJ1-6, with D uncertain. Per germline, CDR1 SGHVS and CDR2 FQNEAQ. Trimming took off 2 bases at V and 7 bases at J, with 15 bases between the two ends. CDR3 length: 16 amino acids. The CDR3 nucleotides read TGTGCCAGCAGCTTATATTTTCTTGGGATCAATTCACCCCTCCACTTT. It codes for CASSLYFLGINSPLHF.

CDR3 sequence reads: CASSEQRGGYTF. The CDR3 coding sequence is TGTGCCAGCAGCGAGCAAAGGGGTGGCTACACCTTC. The chain employs TRBV7-2 and TRBJ1-2; the D gene is possibly TRBD1 (5 bases). CDR3 length equals 12 residues. Between the trimmed V and J ends, which lost 5 bases and 7 bases, there was a span of 11 bases. Germline CDR1 is SGHTA and CDR2 is FQGNSA.

The chain recombines TRBV29-1 with TRBJ2-7, with D possibly being TRBD1 or TRBD2 (5 bases each). There are 14 residues in the CDR3. Deletions cut 3 bases from V and 3 bases from J, with 15 bases between. Germline values: CDR1 SQVTM, CDR2 ANQGSEA. The CDR3 sequence is CSVEIGTEFYEQYF. For the CDR3, the DNA is TGCAGCGTTGAGATCGGGACGGAATTCTACGAGCAGTACTTC.

The chain recombines TRBV7-2 with TRBJ1-6; D is uncertain. Per the germline V gene, CDR1 is SGHTA and CDR2 is FQGNSA. This CDR3 is 16 amino acids long. V was clipped by 4 bases and J by 8 bases, with 18 bases between them. CDR3 DNA: TGTGCCAGCAGCTCCAGGCTTCCGGGCAGTCATTCACCCCTCCACTTT. Its protein product is CASSSRLPGSHSPLHF.

The rearrangement joins TRBV6-2 or TRBV6-3 to TRBJ1-1; TRBD1 matches 11 bases. J was trimmed by 5 bases and V by 2 bases; bases with no gene match: 10. The CDR3 covers 17 residues. Looked up from germline, CDR1 is MNHEY and CDR2 is SVGEGT. CDR3 nucleotides: TGTGCCAGCAGTTACCTAGGACAGGGGGCGCGGGTAACTGAAGCTTTCTTT. Its translation: CASSYLGQGARVTEAFF.

The V gene is TRBV5-4, the J gene TRBJ2-5, with D tentatively TRBD2 (6 bases). There are 12 residues in the CDR3. CDR1 and CDR2 from the germline V gene are SGHNT and YYREEE (reference sequence). The V and J ends lost 5 bases and 12 bases respectively, with 17 bases between them. The CDR3 DNA follows: TGTGCCAGCAGGCGGGACGAGACGACAGAGTACTTC. Translating it yields CASRRDETTEYF.

The V gene is TRBV6-5, the J gene TRBJ1-1; D might be TRBD1 (6 bases). The V end was cut by 6 bases, the J end by 4 bases, with 15 bases between. CDR3 length: 14 residues. Germline V gene data show CDR1 as MNHEY and CDR2 as SVGAGI. This CDR3 is CASSRTAGSTEAFF. CDR3 DNA: TGTGCCAGCAGCAGGACAGCAGGGAGCACTGAAGCTTTCTTT.

The chain recombines TRBV21-1 with TRBJ1-5. TRBV21-1 represents a pseudogene. The CDR3 runs to 8 residues. The CDR3: CASIGQHF. CDR3 bases: TGTGCCAGCATCGGACAGCATTTT.